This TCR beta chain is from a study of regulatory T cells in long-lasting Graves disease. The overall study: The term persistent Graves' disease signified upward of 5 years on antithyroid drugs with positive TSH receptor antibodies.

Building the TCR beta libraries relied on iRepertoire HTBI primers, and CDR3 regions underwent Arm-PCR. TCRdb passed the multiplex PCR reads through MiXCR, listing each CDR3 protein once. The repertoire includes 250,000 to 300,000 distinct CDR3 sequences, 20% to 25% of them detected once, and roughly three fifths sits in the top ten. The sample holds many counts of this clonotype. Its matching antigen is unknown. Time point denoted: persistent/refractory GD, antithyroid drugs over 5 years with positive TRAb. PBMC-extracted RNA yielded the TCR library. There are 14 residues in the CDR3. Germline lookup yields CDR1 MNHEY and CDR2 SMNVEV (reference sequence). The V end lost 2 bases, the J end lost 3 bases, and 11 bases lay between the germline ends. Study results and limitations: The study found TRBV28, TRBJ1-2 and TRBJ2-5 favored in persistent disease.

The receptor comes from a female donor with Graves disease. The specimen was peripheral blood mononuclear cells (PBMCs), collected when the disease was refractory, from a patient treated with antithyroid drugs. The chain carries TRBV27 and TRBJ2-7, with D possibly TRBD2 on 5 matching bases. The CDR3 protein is CASSLGGPNYEQYF. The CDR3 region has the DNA TGTGCCAGCAGTTTAGGAGGTCCTAACTACGAGCAGTACTTC.